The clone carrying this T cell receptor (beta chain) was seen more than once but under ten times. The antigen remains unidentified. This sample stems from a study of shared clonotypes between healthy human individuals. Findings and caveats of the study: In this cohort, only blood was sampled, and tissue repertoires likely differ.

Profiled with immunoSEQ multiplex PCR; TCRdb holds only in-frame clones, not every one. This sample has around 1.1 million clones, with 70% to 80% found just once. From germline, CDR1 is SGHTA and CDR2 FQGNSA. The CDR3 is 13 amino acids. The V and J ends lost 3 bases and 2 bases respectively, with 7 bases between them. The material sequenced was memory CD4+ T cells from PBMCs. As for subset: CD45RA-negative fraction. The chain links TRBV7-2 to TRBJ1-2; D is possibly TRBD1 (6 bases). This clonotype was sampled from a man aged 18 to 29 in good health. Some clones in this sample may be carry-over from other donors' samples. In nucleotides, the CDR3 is TGTGCCAGCAGCTTCGGACAGAACTATGGCTACACCTTC. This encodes CASSFGQNYGYTF. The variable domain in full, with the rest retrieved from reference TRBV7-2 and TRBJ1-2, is GAGVSQSPSNKVTEKGKDVELRCDPISGHTALYWYRQSLGQGLEFLIYFQGNSAPDKSGLPSDRFSAERTGGSVSTLTIQRTQQEDSAVYLCASSFGQNYGYTFGSGTRLTVV.